The clone carrying this TCR beta chain was seen many times. The CDR3 length is 19 residues. Trimming shortened V by 1 base and J by 5 bases, and 21 bases separated the two germline ends. Amplification from RNA transcripts yielded the TCR beta CDR3 regions. First-round RT-PCR used HTBI primers; second-round multiplex PCR followed. TCRdb independently ran MiXCR on the multiplex PCR reads; one entry per CDR3 protein. The sample lists about 740,000 distinct CDR3 sequences; 40% were seen once. This record belongs to a study of Graves' ophthalmopathy and Graves' hyperthyroidism. V is TRBV12-3 or TRBV12-4 and J is TRBJ1-6, with D perhaps TRBD1 (5 bases). The sample comprised peripheral blood. This clonotype originated in an adult man with Graves' ophthalmopathy. The CDR3 sequence: CASSLEGLWGAANNSPLHF. CDR3 bases: TGTGCCAGCAGTTTAGAGGGATTGTGGGGCGCAGCTAATAATTCACCCCTCCACTTT.